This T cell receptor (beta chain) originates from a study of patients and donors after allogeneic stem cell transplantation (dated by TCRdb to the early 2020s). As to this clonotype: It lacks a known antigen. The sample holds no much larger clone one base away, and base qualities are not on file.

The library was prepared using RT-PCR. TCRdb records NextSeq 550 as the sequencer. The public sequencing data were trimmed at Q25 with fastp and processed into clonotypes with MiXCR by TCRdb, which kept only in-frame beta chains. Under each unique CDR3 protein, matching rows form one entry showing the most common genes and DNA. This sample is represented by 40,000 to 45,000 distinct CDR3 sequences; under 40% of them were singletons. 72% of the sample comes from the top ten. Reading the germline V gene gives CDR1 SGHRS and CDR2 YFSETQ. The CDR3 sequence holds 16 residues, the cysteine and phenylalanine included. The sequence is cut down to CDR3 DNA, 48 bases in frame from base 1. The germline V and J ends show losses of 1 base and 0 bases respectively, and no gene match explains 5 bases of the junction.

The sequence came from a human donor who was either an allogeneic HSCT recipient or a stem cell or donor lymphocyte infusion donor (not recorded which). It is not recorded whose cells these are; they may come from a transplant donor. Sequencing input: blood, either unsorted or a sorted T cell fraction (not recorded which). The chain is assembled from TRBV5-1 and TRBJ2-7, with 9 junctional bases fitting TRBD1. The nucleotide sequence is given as TGCGCCAGCAGCTTGTCCCGGGACAGGGACTCCTACGAGCAGTACTTC. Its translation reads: CASSLSRDRDSYEQYF.